This T cell receptor (beta chain) was sequenced during a study of blood T cell repertoires in COVID-19. In the study overall: There were acute and convalescent COVID-19 samples, and they came from the United States, Italy and Spain. T cells, B-cell-depleted T cells, or PBMCs provided the cDNA or gDNA that served as material.

Only a few counts were recorded for this clone. In the authors' workflow: Researchers report that nucleated cell counts were estimated from reference gene primer amplification. Using immunoSEQ multiplex PCR, the repertoire was profiled, and TCRdb retains in-frame clones only, with some absent. The DNA gave D and trimming, while V, J and clone size come from that table. The sample lists approximately 100,000 clones; 85% were seen once. The origin of this receptor is a woman in her 70s with active or convalescent COVID-19. The specimen was peripheral blood.

The chain's CDR3 is CASSPDRAYNQPQHF. In nucleotides, the CDR3 is TGTGCCAGCTCACCAGACAGGGCTTATAATCAGCCCCAGCATTTT. The chain recombines TRBV18 with TRBJ1-5; 7 positions match TRBD1. There are 15 residues in the CDR3. After removal of 2 bases from V and 4 bases from J, the junction contained 5 bases not matched to a gene. Germline CDR1 KGHSH, CDR2 LQKENI.